These 2 T cell receptor beta chains came from one sample sequenced in a study of control samples from healthy donors and cancer patients. The protocol was immunoSEQ multiplex PCR, while the TCRdb copy is restricted to in-frame clones and leaves out a portion. Here the sample spans about 120,000 clones, more than 80% being singletons. Input material: blood. These receptors all stem from a man in his forties or fifties in good health.

This chain uses TRBV6-1 with TRBJ1-6; D perhaps matches TRBD1 (5 bases). Germline lookup yields CDR1 MNHNS and CDR2 SASEGT. Trimming pared 2 bases from V and 3 bases from J, leaving 14 bases between. This CDR3 is 17 amino acids long. The CDR3 DNA is TGTGCCAGCAGTGAATACTCGGGACGCCTCTATAATTCACCCCTCCACTTT. Protein product: CASSEYSGRLYNSPLHF.

The rearrangement joins TRBV6-2 or TRBV6-3 to TRBJ2-5; a possible D gene is TRBD2 (5 bases). The CDR3 has 15 amino acids. In germline, CDR1 is MNHEY, CDR2 SVGEGT. V lost 2 bases, J lost 3 bases, and 13 bases lay in between. In nucleotides, the CDR3 is TGTGCCAGCAGTTACCCGGACTCGGAGAAAGAGACCCAGTACTTC. It translates to CASSYPDSEKETQYF.